This T cell receptor beta chain emerged from a study of response to subunit inactivated influenza vaccine (dated by TCRdb to the late 2010s). Broadly, across the study: Deep quantitative T cell receptor repertoire profiling was used in the study to track responses to a trivalent subunit inactivated influenza vaccine. Broad study findings and their caveats: According to the authors, only a limited number of new T cells may be recruited by each seasonal influenza vaccination.

The method behind the library was RT-PCR. Sequencer: Illumina HiSeq 2500. In-frame beta chains were kept once TCRdb had trimmed the public reads at Q25 with fastp and called clones with MiXCR. CDR3 protein sequences are deduplicated, and each keeps its most common genes and DNA. The sample data list 650,000 to 850,000 distinct CDR3 sequences, and roughly 14% of these were observed just once. The ten largest clones represent 6% to 7% of the sample. The table lists this clonotype with many counts. Its antigen remains undetermined. The input lacks base qualities; no much larger clone sits a single base away. This TCR came from a man aged 45-65 years who received an inactivated influenza vaccine. Donor details come from another sample of the same person, matched by shared clones. This specimen consisted of PBMCs from blood, obtained 14 to 15 days before vaccination.

For the CDR3, the sequence is CASSERQGAYNEQFF. The nucleotide sequence is given as TGTGCCAGCAGTGAAAGACAGGGTGCCTACAATGAGCAGTTCTTC. Rearrangement joined TRBV25-1 to TRBJ2-1, with 7 bases aligning to TRBD1. Germline trimming: 2 bases from V, 2 bases from J; junction bases outside gene matches: 3. The germline V gene encodes CDR1 MGHDK and CDR2 SYGVNS. Spanning cysteine to phenylalanine, the CDR3 consists of 15 amino acids. This entry keeps only the CDR3 DNA: 45 bases, framed from base 1.